Reported below is one TCR beta chain. Its antigen is undetermined. This specimen comes from a study of CD8 T cells in Susac syndrome. Whole-study context: The Susac syndrome patients were therapy-naive, on corticosteroids, or on intravenous immunoglobulin alone at blood draw. Regarding the study as a whole: The CD4+ T cell repertoires, which came from Susac syndrome patients, showed no sign of clonal expansion.

From blood CD8+ and CD4+ T cells, the TCR beta chain was sequenced. An amount of RNA that ranged from roughly 0.45 to 1 ug was reverse transcribed with random hexamers. One entry per CDR3 protein, called by TCRdb with MiXCR from the immunoSEQ multiplex PCR reads. Of 95,000 to 150,000 distinct CDR3 sequences in the sample, roughly 95% were seen once. The material sequenced was CD4+ T cells from PBMCs. This clonotype was sampled from a human donor with Susac syndrome.

CDR3 DNA sequence: TGTGCCTGGGATCGGGGCAGTACCAACACTGAAGCTTTCTTT. It specifies CAWDRGSTNTEAFF. J is TRBJ1-1 and V is TRBV30; TRBD1 is a possible D gene (5 bases). V was shortened by 5 bases and J by 2 bases, with 15 bases between the two germline ends. The CDR3 is 14 residues long. Germline V CDR1 and CDR2: GTSNPN, SVGIG (reference sequence). The full variable domain, its missing parts supplied by reference TRBV30 and TRBJ1-1, is SQTIHQWPATLVQPVGSPLSLECTVEGTSNPNLYWYRQAAGRGLQLLFYSVGIGQISSEVPQNLSASRPQDRQFILSSKKLLLSDSGFYLCAWDRGSTNTEAFFGQGTRLTVV.